A single sample gave rise to the 3 T cell receptor beta chains below, sequenced in a study of blood T cell repertoires in COVID-19. The data were produced by immunoSEQ multiplex PCR, yet TCRdb's version contains in-frame clones alone and is incomplete. The sample holds nearly 110,000 clones; approximately 88% are singletons and the top ten take 4.5% to 5%. Sequenced input: peripheral blood. The receptors were gathered from a middle-aged man with active or convalescent COVID-19.

The J gene is TRBJ2-1, the V gene TRBV30; 7 bases fit TRBD2. The CDR3 has 15 residues. The V segment lost 4 bases and the J segment 7 bases; nucleotides outside the gene matches: 13. CDR1 and CDR2 from the germline V gene are GTSNPN and SVGIG (reference sequence). CDR3 sequence: CAWKRDRQGLNEQFF. The CDR3 region has the DNA TGTGCCTGGAAGCGGGACCGCCAGGGACTGAATGAGCAGTTCTTC.

The chain combines TRBV27 with TRBJ1-2, with TRBD1 matching 7 bases. The V segment lost 2 bases and the J segment 6 bases; nucleotides outside the gene matches: 3. In germline, CDR1 is MNHEY, CDR2 SMNVEV (reference sequence). The CDR3 covers 13 residues. The CDR3 bases are TGTGCCAGCAGTTTAGTACAGGGGAATGGCTACACCTTC. This gives the protein CASSLVQGNGYTF.

This chain uses TRBV10-2 with TRBJ1-1; TRBD1 aligns across 7 bases. Germline-derived CDR1 and CDR2 are WSHSY and SAAADI. Trimming removed 3 bases from V and 4 bases from J; junction bases left unmatched: 2. The CDR3 is 13 amino acids. In DNA form, the CDR3 reads TGCGCCAGCAGTGAACAGGGGTCCACTGAAGCTTTCTTT. Translating gives CASSEQGSTEAFF.